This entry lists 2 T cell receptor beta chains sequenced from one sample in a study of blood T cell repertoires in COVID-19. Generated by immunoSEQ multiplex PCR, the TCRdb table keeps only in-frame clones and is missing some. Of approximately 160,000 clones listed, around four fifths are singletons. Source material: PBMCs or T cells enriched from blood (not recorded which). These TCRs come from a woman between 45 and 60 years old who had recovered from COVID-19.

DNA of the CDR3: TGCGCCAGCAGCTTGTCAGGGGGGACGAACACCGGGGAGCTGTTTTTT. As protein: CASSLSGGTNTGELFF. V and J are TRBV5-1 and TRBJ2-2, with D possibly being TRBD1 (7 bases). CDR3 length: 16 residues. Germline CDR1 is SGHRS and CDR2 is YFSETQ. V was clipped by 1 base and J by 0 bases, with 10 bases between them.

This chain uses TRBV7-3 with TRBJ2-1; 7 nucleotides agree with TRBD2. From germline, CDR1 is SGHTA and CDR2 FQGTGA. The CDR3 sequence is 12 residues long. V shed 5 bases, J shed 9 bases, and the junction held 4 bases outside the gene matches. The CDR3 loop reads CASSPPGGEQFF. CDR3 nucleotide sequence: TGTGCCAGCAGCCCGCCGGGGGGTGAGCAGTTCTTC.